This T cell receptor beta chain was retrieved from a study of Ad26.COV2.S vaccination and SARS-CoV-2 variants. Overall study: The donor was enrolled in the Ad26.COV2.S arm of the COV1001 trial. The authors gave Ad26.COV2.S intramuscularly, either once or twice 56 days apart.

This CDR3 has 14 amino acids. Germline CDR1 reads LGHDT; CDR2 reads YNNKEL (reference sequence). V was shortened by 4 bases and J by 2 bases, with 10 bases between the two germline ends. Comments on this clone: Its antigen is currently unknown.

Treatment described: roughly 19 received Ad26.COV2.S at low or high dose, single or two shots; roughly five received placebo; per-sample allocation not given. Repertoires come from day 63 after the first vaccine or placebo injection. Immunization relied on an Ad26 vector, which expressed Wuhan-strain SARS-CoV-2 spike. Method: immunoSEQ multiplex PCR; TCRdb's copy keeps in-frame clones and lacks some. The sample shows 300,000 to 400,000 clones, roughly 89% of them seen only once. Points from the study as a whole: Substantial breadth was reported for post-vaccination spike-specific CD8+ and CD4+ T cells.

This sequence was found in a person aged 18-65 years who received the Ad26.COV2.S COVID-19 vaccine or a placebo. This specimen consisted of peripheral blood, obtained in a trial of Ad26.COV2.S vaccine versus placebo. The V call is TRBV3-1 (or the pseudogene TRBV3-2), the J call TRBJ2-3; D gene ambiguous. In nucleotides, the CDR3 is TGTGCCAGCAGCCTCCGGGCCTCCACAGATACGCAGTATTTT. It codes for CASSLRASTDTQYF.